A selection of T cell receptor beta chains follows, all from one sample in a study of T cell responses to AZD1222 COVID-19 vaccine. Sequencing was performed with immunoSEQ multiplex PCR; in TCRdb, only in-frame clones are kept and a portion is missing. This sample has about 72,000 clones, with over 75% found just once. The specimen was peripheral blood, collected on day 0 of AZD1222 vaccination. Receptors were obtained from an adult in good health. Each CDR3 is given with its conserved first and last residue. D genes are given only for firm matches. Clone size is not always given. Where it is, it says once, few, many or a class for expanded clones.

CDR3nt	CDR3aa	d_gene	abundance	j_gene	v_gene
TGTGCCACCAGCGGAAGAACCGTTTGGGGAGAGCAGTACTTC	CATSGRTVWGEQYF	.	few	TRBJ2-7	TRBV15
TGTGCCAGCAGCCGCGGACTGTTGAGCACAGATACGCAGTATTTT	CASSRGLLSTDTQYF	.	.	TRBJ2-3	TRBV11-1
TGTGCCAGCAGCTTAGACGGGGCCTACAATGAGCAGTTCTTC	CASSLDGAYNEQFF	.	.	TRBJ2-1	TRBV7-2
TGTGCCAGCTCACCACCCTGGACAGAATCTAGCGGGGGGGCCGGTTCCTACGAGCAGTACTTC	CASSPPWTESSGGAGSYEQYF	TRBD2	.	TRBJ2-7	TRBV18
TGTGCCAGCAGCTTGGACGGGGCGGACACAGATACGCAGTATTTT	CASSLDGADTDTQYF	.	.	TRBJ2-3	TRBV5-4
TGTGCCAGCAGCTTGGCGGGGACCCCTGAAGCTTTCTTT	CASSLAGTPEAFF	.	.	TRBJ1-1	TRBV5-4
TGTGCCAGCAGCCAAGATCTAGTCAGGGTAACAGAGCAGTACTTC	CASSQDLVRVTEQYF	.	.	TRBJ2-7	TRBV3-1/TRBV3-2
TGTGCCAGCAGTTACAGGGGGAGCGAGCAGTACTTC	CASSYRGSEQYF	.	.	TRBJ2-7	TRBV6-5
TGCGCCAGCAGCTCCATAGCGGGGGGCGTCTACGAGCAGTACTTC	CASSSIAGGVYEQYF	TRBD2	many	TRBJ2-7	TRBV4-1
TGTGCCAGCAGTGAAGCGCACCTGAGCTCTGGAAACACCATATATTTT	CASSEAHLSSGNTIYF	.	once	TRBJ1-3	TRBV6-1
TGTGCCTGGGAGGGGAAGGATAAGTGGAATGGCTACACCTTC	CAWEGKDKWNGYTF	.	.	TRBJ1-2	TRBV30
TGCGCCAGTCCCATTGGGGCGGGGTACAATGAGCAGTTCTTC	CASPIGAGYNEQFF	.	.	TRBJ2-1	TRBV5-1
TGTGCCAGCAGCTTGGACGGAGCTAACTATGGCTACACCTTC	CASSLDGANYGYTF	.	few	TRBJ1-2	TRBV5-4
TGTGCCAGCAGTTTGGGTGGGGGACGGGAGACCCAGTACTTC	CASSLGGGRETQYF	.	once	TRBJ2-5	TRBV27
TGTGCCTCCTCGGGTCGATTCACAGATACGCAGTATTTT	CASSGRFTDTQYF	.	.	TRBJ2-3	TRBV19
TGTGCCAGTAGTATAGTCAGGGGTCAGCCCCAGCATTTT	CASSIVRGQPQHF	.	.	TRBJ1-5	TRBV19
TGCGCCAGCAGCTTGCTCCAGGGGGCCTACGAGCAGTACTTC	CASSLLQGAYEQYF	TRBD1	.	TRBJ2-7	TRBV5-1
TGTGCCAGCAGCCCCGGTGGGGGAAGAAACACTGAAGCTTTCTTT	CASSPGGGRNTEAFF	.	once	TRBJ1-1	TRBV28
TGTGCCAGCCGCAGAGGAGGTCGCACTGAAGCTTTCTTT	CASRRGGRTEAFF	.	.	TRBJ1-1	TRBV6-5
TGTGCCAGCAGCCATGGTGAAAAACTGTTTTTT	CASSHGEKLFF	.	.	TRBJ1-4	TRBV3-1/TRBV3-2
TGTGCCAGCAGTACCAGGGTTGGTGAGCAGTTCTTC	CASSTRVGEQFF	.	.	TRBJ2-1	TRBV27
TGCGCCACCAAACCGGACCCTTTAAGCAACACTGAAGCTTTCTTT	CATKPDPLSNTEAFF	.	.	TRBJ1-1	TRBV5-1
TGCGCCAGCAGCCAAGGAGGCAGATTAGCCAAAAACATTCAGTACTTC	CASSQGGRLAKNIQYF	.	.	TRBJ2-4	TRBV4-1
TGTGCCAGCAGCCACTCTGGGGGCTTCGGCAATCAGCCCCAGCATTTT	CASSHSGGFGNQPQHF	.	once	TRBJ1-5	TRBV4-2
TGTGCCAGCAGCTTAACCGGACTAGTTCGAGAGACCCAGTACTTC	CASSLTGLVRETQYF	TRBD2	.	TRBJ2-5	TRBV7-3
TGTGCCTGGAGTCAGACATTCGTGAACACTGAAGCTTTCTTT	CAWSQTFVNTEAFF	.	.	TRBJ1-1	TRBV30
TGCAGTGCTAGTTTAAGGGCATGGAGCAATCAGCCCCAGCATTTT	CSASLRAWSNQPQHF	.	once	TRBJ1-5	TRBV20-1